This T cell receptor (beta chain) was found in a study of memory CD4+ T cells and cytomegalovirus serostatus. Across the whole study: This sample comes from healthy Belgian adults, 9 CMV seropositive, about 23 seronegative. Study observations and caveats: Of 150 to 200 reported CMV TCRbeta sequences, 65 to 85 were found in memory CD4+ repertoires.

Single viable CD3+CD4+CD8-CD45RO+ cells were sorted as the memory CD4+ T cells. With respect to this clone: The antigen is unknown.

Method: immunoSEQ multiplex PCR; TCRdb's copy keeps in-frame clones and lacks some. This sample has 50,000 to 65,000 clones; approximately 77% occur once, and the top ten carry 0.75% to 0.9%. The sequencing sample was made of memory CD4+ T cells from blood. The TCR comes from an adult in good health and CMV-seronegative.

CDR3 coding DNA: TGTGCCAGCTCACCAGGGGTCGAGCAGTACTTC. Its protein product is CASSPGVEQYF. This rearrangement joins TRBV18 to TRBJ2-7; D unclear. In germline, CDR1 is KGHSH, CDR2 LQKENI. V lost 2 bases, J lost 6 bases, and 5 bases lay in between. The CDR3 loop spans 11 amino acids.